The 27 T cell receptor beta chains below come from one sample, sequenced in a study of blood T cell repertoires in COVID-19. The protocol was immunoSEQ multiplex PCR, while the TCRdb copy is restricted to in-frame clones and leaves out a portion. The sample comprises around 60,000 clones, about nine tenths of which are singletons, and 9.1% rests with the top ten. Sequencing was carried out using peripheral blood. These receptors were collected from a woman aged 80 or over with active COVID-19.

The chain links TRBV24-1 to TRBJ1-4, with a tentative D call TRBD1 (6 bases). Trimming removed 6 bases at V and 5 bases at J, with 18 bases between. CDR3 length: 16 amino acids. Germline loops: CDR1 KGHDR, CDR2 SFDVKD. The CDR3 region has the DNA TGTGCCACCAGTTTGGGTCCTCAGGGGCCCAATGAAAAACTGTTTTTT. This sequence encodes CATSLGPQGPNEKLFF.

The chain joins TRBV11-2 to TRBJ2-2; D gene ambiguous. Per the germline V gene, CDR1 is SGHAT and CDR2 is FQNNGV. The CDR3 loop spans 14 amino acids. Trimming removed 1 base from V and 1 base from J, with 4 bases in between. As DNA, the CDR3 is TGTGCCAGCAGCTTAGGACAGAACACCGGGGAGCTGTTTTTT. Translated, it gives CASSLGQNTGELFF.

J is TRBJ1-3 and V is TRBV3-1 (or the pseudogene TRBV3-2); 8 bases line up with TRBD1. This CDR3 has 14 amino acids. Trimming removed 4 bases from V and 3 bases from J; junction bases left unmatched: 2. Germline V gene data show CDR1 as LGHDT and CDR2 as YNNKEL (reference sequence). The CDR3 loop is CASSLTGGGNTIYF. The CDR3 region has the DNA TGTGCCAGCAGCCTCACAGGGGGTGGAAACACCATATATTTT.

J is TRBJ2-3 and V is TRBV18; D possibly corresponds to TRBD2 (6 bases). Looked up from germline, CDR1 is KGHSH and CDR2 is LQKENI. Trimming took 3 bases from V and 4 from J, leaving 11 bases between them. The CDR3 has 14 residues. CDR3 sequence (DNA): TGTGCCAGCTCACCCGGGGGAATTGCAGATACGCAGTATTTT. Translating it yields CASSPGGIADTQYF.

The rearrangement uses TRBV3-1 (or the pseudogene TRBV3-2) and TRBJ2-1; tentative D call: TRBD2 (6 bases). Germline loops: CDR1 LGHDT, CDR2 YNNKEL (reference sequence). This CDR3 region has 13 residues. The germline V and J ends were trimmed by 8 bases and 4 bases, with 12 bases remaining between them. The CDR3 loop reads CASAAGTYNEQFF. The DNA of the CDR3 is TGTGCCAGCGCTGCGGGGACTTACAATGAGCAGTTCTTC.

This clone has only one observation. V gene TRBV6-5 combines with J gene TRBJ2-1; TRBD2 is a possible D gene (7 bases). CDR1 is MNHEY and CDR2 is SVGAGI in the germline V gene. V shed 3 bases and J shed 3 bases, with 12 bases lying between them. CDR3 length: 15 amino acids. Here the CDR3 DNA reads TGTGCCAGCAGTTATGGGGGGGGCTTCTACAATGAGCAGTTCTTC. It is translated as CASSYGGGFYNEQFF.

The chain combines TRBV12-3 or TRBV12-4 with TRBJ1-1; tentative D call: TRBD1 (5 bases). This CDR3 is built from 13 residues. V was cut by 7 bases and J by 7 bases, with 16 bases left in between. CDR3 sequence: CASTLSGRDEAFF. DNA of the CDR3: TGTGCCAGCACCCTGTCCGGCAGGGATGAAGCTTTCTTT.

The gene calls are TRBV11-2 and TRBJ2-1; TRBD2 is a possible D gene (5 bases). The CDR3 runs to 15 residues. V was cut by 5 bases and J by 0 bases, with 11 bases left in between. The germline V gene encodes CDR1 SGHAT and CDR2 FQNNGV. The CDR3 DNA reads TGTGCCAGCAGCATCAACCGGGACTCCTACAATGAGCAGTTCTTC. This encodes CASSINRDSYNEQFF.

This chain uses TRBV30 with TRBJ2-7, with D tentatively TRBD2 (5 bases). V was cut by 1 base and J by 2 bases, with 12 bases left in between. The CDR3 has 14 residues. Germline lookup yields CDR1 GTSNPN and CDR2 SVGIG (reference sequence). This CDR3 is CAWSAQTTTYEQYF. CDR3 in DNA: TGTGCCTGGAGTGCCCAGACTACCACCTACGAGCAGTACTTC.

In this sample, this clone turned up once. The chain joins TRBV7-2 to TRBJ2-3; 8 nucleotides line up with TRBD2. In germline, CDR1 is SGHTA, CDR2 FQGNSA. The J segment lost 3 bases and the V segment lost 3 bases, leaving 5 bases of the junction unmatched. This CDR3 is built from 15 residues. This CDR3 reads CASSLDSGTTDTQYF. CDR3 bases: TGTGCCAGCAGCTTGGATAGCGGGACTACAGATACGCAGTATTTT. Full variable domain (missing parts from reference TRBV7-2 and TRBJ2-3): GAGVSQSPSNKVTEKGKDVELRCDPISGHTALYWYRQSLGQGLEFLIYFQGNSAPDKSGLPSDRFSAERTGGSVSTLTIQRTQQEDSAVYLCASSLDSGTTDTQYFGPGTRLTVL.

The count of this clone is one. The chain is built from TRBV28 and TRBJ2-4; 9 bases are shared with TRBD2. The germline gives CDR1 MDHEN, CDR2 SYDVKM. This CDR3 contains 11 residues. The junction had 11 bases not matched to a gene; V was cut back by 10 bases and J by 16 bases. The CDR3 loop reads CATKTGTSRYF. DNA of the CDR3: TGTGCCACCAAAACCGGGACTAGCCGATACTTC.

The CDR3 DNA follows: TGTGCCAGCAGTGAAGTGAGGAACACTGAAGCTTTCTTT. Translated, it gives CASSEVRNTEAFF. This chain links TRBV6-1 with TRBJ1-1, with no clear D. Germline CDR1 and CDR2: MNHNS and SASEGT. Trimming took 1 base from V and 1 from J, leaving 4 bases between them. The CDR3 contains 13 residues.

This rearrangement joins TRBV24-1 to TRBJ2-5; 10 bases align to TRBD2. The germline gives CDR1 KGHDR, CDR2 SFDVKD. V lost 2 bases to trimming and J lost 4 bases; unmatched junction nucleotides: 6. This CDR3 has 16 residues. CDR3 coding DNA: TGTGCCACCAGTGATTACCAGCGGGAGGGCCGAGAGACCCAGTACTTC. Protein: CATSDYQREGRETQYF.

The CDR3 sequence: CASSYSGLPYEQYF. The CDR3, as DNA: TGTGCCAGCAGTTACTCCGGACTTCCCTACGAGCAGTACTTC. The J gene is TRBJ2-7, the V gene TRBV6-6; D perhaps matches TRBD2 (5 bases). CDR1 MNHNY and CDR2 SVGAGI come from the germline V gene (reference sequence). V lost 0 bases, J lost 2 bases, and 8 bases lay in between. CDR3 size: 14 residues.

The chain combines TRBV5-4 with TRBJ2-3, with 10 bases fitting TRBD2. Germline V gives CDR1 SGHNT, CDR2 YYREEE (reference sequence). The CDR3 has 15 amino acids. The V and J ends lost 4 bases and 5 bases, in that order; junction bases with no gene match: 7. This CDR3 reads CASSPQRGGQDTQYF. DNA of the CDR3: TGTGCCAGCAGCCCCCAGCGGGGGGGCCAAGATACGCAGTATTTT.

This rearrangement joins TRBV9 to TRBJ2-7; D is possibly TRBD2 (5 bases). V lost 6 bases, J lost 6 bases, and 16 bases lay in between. This CDR3 has 13 amino acids. Germline assignment: CDR1 SGDLS and CDR2 YYNGEE. The CDR3 nucleotides read TGTGCCAGCACCCCCGACGAGGGTCTCGAGCAGTACTTC. This encodes CASTPDEGLEQYF.

The CDR3 DNA sequence: TGTGCCAGCTCACCCTGGACTAGCGGAAACCAAGAGACCCAGTACTTC. Translating it yields CASSPWTSGNQETQYF. V and J are TRBV18 and TRBJ2-5, with 10 nucleotides matching TRBD2. V was clipped by 3 bases and J by 0 bases; unmatched bases: 4. CDR3 size: 16 residues. Germline-derived CDR1 and CDR2 are KGHSH and LQKENI. The full variable domain, with the rest looked up from reference TRBV18 and TRBJ2-5, is NAGVMQNPRHLVRRRGQEARLRCSPMKGHSHVYWYRQLPEEGLKFMVYLQKENIIDESGMPKERFSAEFPKEGPSILRIQQVVRGDSAAYFCASSPWTSGNQETQYFGPGTRLLVL.

The chain uses TRBV4-1 and TRBJ2-2; TRBD1 agrees at 7 bases. V gave up 1 base and J gave up 0 bases; unmatched junction bases: 8. From germline, CDR1 is MGHRA and CDR2 YSYEKL. This CDR3 is 18 amino acids long. Here the CDR3 reads CASSQVIRQGSNTGELFF. The DNA for the CDR3 is TGCGCCAGCAGCCAAGTAATTCGACAGGGCTCGAACACCGGGGAGCTGTTTTTT.

The chain carries TRBV7-8 and TRBJ1-5, with D possibly TRBD1 on 6 matching bases. There are 15 residues in the CDR3. The germline gives CDR1 SGHVS, CDR2 FQNEAQ. V shed 1 base and J shed 6 bases, with 13 bases lying between them. CDR3: CASSLGQVTGQPQHF. The CDR3 DNA sequence: TGTGCCAGCAGCTTAGGACAGGTCACGGGTCAGCCCCAGCATTTT.

In its sample, this clone was seen a few times. The CDR3 spells CATSRVAYPYEQYF. The CDR3 bases are TGTGCCACCAGCAGAGTGGCATATCCCTACGAGCAGTACTTC. V usage is TRBV15 and J usage is TRBJ2-7; D unclear. The CDR3 totals 14 residues. Trimming removed 1 base at V and 2 bases at J, with 9 bases between. CDR1 is LNHNV and CDR2 is YYDKDF in the germline V gene (reference sequence).

V and J are TRBV25-1 and TRBJ2-5; 8 bases agree with TRBD1. Germline CDR1 is MGHDK and CDR2 is SYGVNS. V shed 3 bases, J shed 2 bases, and the junction held 11 bases outside the gene matches. CDR3 length: 17 amino acids. The DNA of the CDR3 is TGTGCCAGCAGTGATTACCAGACAGGGGCGTTGCAAGAGACCCAGTACTTC. Its protein product is CASSDYQTGALQETQYF. Using reference TRBV25-1 and TRBJ2-5 for the parts outside the CDR3, the full variable domain is EADIYQTPRYLVIGTGKKITLECSQTMGHDKMYWYQQDPGMELHLIHYSYGVNSTEKGDLSSESTVSRIRTEHFPLTLESARPSHTSQYLCASSDYQTGALQETQYFGPGTRLLVL.

The rearrangement uses TRBV18 and TRBJ1-2, with D perhaps TRBD1 (6 bases). The germline V and J ends were trimmed by 4 bases and 6 bases, with 18 bases remaining between them. The germline gives CDR1 KGHSH, CDR2 LQKENI. The CDR3 sequence is 15 residues long. CDR3 sequence reads: CASSQTGPSGDGYTF. DNA of the CDR3: TGTGCCAGCTCACAGACAGGACCCTCCGGGGATGGCTACACCTTC.

J is TRBJ2-4 and V is TRBV5-6; D may be TRBD2 (6 bases). V was trimmed by 0 bases and J by 3 bases, leaving 10 bases between them. Germline V gene data show CDR1 as SGHDT and CDR2 as YYEEEE. The CDR3 totals 15 residues. The CDR3 protein is CASSLDGGLKNIQYF. DNA of the CDR3: TGTGCCAGCAGCTTGGACGGGGGTCTCAAAAACATTCAGTACTTC.

V gene TRBV11-2 combines with J gene TRBJ2-2; D gene unclear. This CDR3 is 13 amino acids long. The ends were cut back, 5 bases at V and 6 bases at J, with 10 bases in the middle. The germline V gene encodes CDR1 SGHAT and CDR2 FQNNGV. The CDR3 loop is CASSPVVPGELFF. The DNA for the CDR3 is TGTGCCAGCAGCCCGGTTGTGCCCGGGGAGCTGTTTTTT.

This chain connects TRBV28 to TRBJ1-2, with D perhaps matching TRBD1 (6 bases). V lost 5 bases and J 4 bases, leaving 17 bases between the germline ends. CDR1 and CDR2 (germline): MDHEN, SYDVKM. The CDR3 is 15 residues long. In DNA form, the CDR3 reads TGTGCCAGCAGTACGGGACACAACTTGGGCTATGGCTACACCTTC. Protein product: CASSTGHNLGYGYTF.

This chain joins TRBV7-2 and TRBJ2-1, with D perhaps matching TRBD2 (5 bases). Germline V gene lookup returns CDR1 SGHTA and CDR2 FQGNSA. The V and J ends lost 5 bases and 13 bases respectively, with 15 bases between them. This CDR3 has 12 residues. As DNA, the CDR3 is TGTGCCAGCAGCGCCTCACTAGGGCGACAGTTCTTC. It yields the protein CASSASLGRQFF.

This chain links TRBV6-5 with TRBJ1-6; D uncertain. V lost 2 bases and J 0 bases, leaving 8 bases between the germline ends. Germline V gene data show CDR1 as MNHEY and CDR2 as SVGAGI. There are 16 residues in the CDR3. As DNA, the CDR3 is TGTGCCAGCAGTTACCTCTCTAGCTCCTATAATTCACCCCTCCACTTT. As protein: CASSYLSSSYNSPLHF.